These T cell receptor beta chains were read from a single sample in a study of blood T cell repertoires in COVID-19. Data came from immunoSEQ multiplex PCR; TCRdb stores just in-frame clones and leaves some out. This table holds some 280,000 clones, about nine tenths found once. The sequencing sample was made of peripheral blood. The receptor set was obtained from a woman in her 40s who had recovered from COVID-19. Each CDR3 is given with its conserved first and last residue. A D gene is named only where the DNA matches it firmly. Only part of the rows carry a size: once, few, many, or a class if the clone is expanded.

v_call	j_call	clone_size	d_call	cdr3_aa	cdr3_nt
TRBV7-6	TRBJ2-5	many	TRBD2	CASSFTSGIETQYF	TGTGCCAGCAGCTTTACTAGCGGGATAGAGACCCAGTACTTC
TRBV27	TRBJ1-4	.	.	CASSDAGVTNEKLFF	TGTGCCAGCAGCGACGCGGGGGTGACTAATGAAAAACTGTTTTTT
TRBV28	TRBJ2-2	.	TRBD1	CASSFRQGTGELFF	TGTGCCAGCAGTTTCCGACAGGGCACCGGGGAGCTGTTTTTT
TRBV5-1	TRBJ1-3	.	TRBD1	CASSLGQGLVSGNTIYF	TGCGCCAGCAGCTTGGGACAGGGACTAGTCTCTGGAAACACCATATATTTT
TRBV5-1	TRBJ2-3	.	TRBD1	CASSNQGARDTQYF	TGCGCCAGCAGCAATCAGGGGGCCCGGGATACGCAGTATTTT
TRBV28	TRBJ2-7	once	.	CASSSPTVGSYEQYF	TGTGCCAGCAGCTCCCCCACCGTCGGCTCCTACGAGCAGTACTTC
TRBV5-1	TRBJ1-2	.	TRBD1	CASTEQGAYGYTF	TGCGCCAGCACCGAACAGGGGGCCTATGGCTACACCTTC
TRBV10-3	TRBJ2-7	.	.	CAIRTGDSYEQYF	TGTGCCATCAGAACAGGAGATTCCTACGAGCAGTACTTC
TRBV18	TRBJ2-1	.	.	CASSPPSTPNEQFF	TGTGCCAGCTCACCACCCTCTACCCCCAATGAGCAGTTCTTC
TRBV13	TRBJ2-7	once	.	CASSQRTQAHSYEQYF	TGTGCCAGCAGCCAACGGACTCAAGCGCACTCCTACGAGCAGTACTTC
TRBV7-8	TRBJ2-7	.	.	CASSSLDWNEQYF	TGTGCCAGCAGCTCCCTGGACTGGAACGAGCAGTACTTC
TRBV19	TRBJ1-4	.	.	CASSMDSHNEKLFF	TGTGCCAGTAGTATGGACAGCCATAATGAAAAACTGTTTTTT
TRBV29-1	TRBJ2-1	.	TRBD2	CSVDGLAGLNEQFF	TGCAGCGTTGATGGTCTAGCGGGCCTCAATGAGCAGTTCTTC
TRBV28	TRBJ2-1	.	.	CASSLSSAGYNEQFF	TGTGCCAGCAGTTTATCTAGCGCGGGCTACAATGAGCAGTTCTTC
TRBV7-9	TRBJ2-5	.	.	CASSLLESGSQETQYF	TGTGCCAGCAGCTTACTCGAATCGGGGTCTCAAGAGACCCAGTACTTC
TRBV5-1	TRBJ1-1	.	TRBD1	CASRTGQGDTEAFF	TGCGCCAGCAGAACGGGACAGGGGGACACTGAAGCTTTCTTT
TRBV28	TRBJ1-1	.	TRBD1	CAGGWGQGEAFF	TGTGCCGGGGGGTGGGGACAGGGAGAGGCTTTCTTT
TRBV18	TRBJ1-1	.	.	CASSPFSGSQGTEAFF	TGTGCCAGCTCACCATTCTCCGGGTCCCAAGGAACTGAAGCTTTCTTT
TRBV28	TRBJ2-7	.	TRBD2	CASSLIVVAGREYHEQYF	TGTGCCAGCAGTTTAATCGTGGTAGCGGGGAGAGAGTACCACGAGCAGTACTTC
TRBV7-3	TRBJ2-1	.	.	CASSLSFGEGGEQFF	TGTGCCAGCAGCTTAAGTTTTGGCGAGGGCGGTGAGCAGTTCTTC
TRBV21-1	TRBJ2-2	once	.	CASSPHRGRGTGELFF	TGTGCCAGCAGCCCCCACAGGGGGCGGGGCACCGGGGAGCTGTTTTTT
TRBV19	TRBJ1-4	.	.	CASSIKREGGVKAKLFF	TGTGCCAGTAGTATTAAACGGGAGGGGGGCGTTAAGGCAAAACTGTTTTTT
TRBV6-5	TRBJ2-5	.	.	CASSYSAGVSETQYF	TGTGCCAGCAGTTACTCGGCCGGGGTTAGCGAGACCCAGTACTTC
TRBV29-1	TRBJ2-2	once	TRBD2	CSVGRTSGRDTGELFF	TGCAGCGTAGGTCGGACTAGCGGGAGAGACACCGGGGAGCTGTTTTTT
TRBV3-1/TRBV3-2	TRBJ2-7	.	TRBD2	CASSRGLVGEQYF	TGTGCCAGCAGCCGGGGACTAGTGGGCGAGCAGTACTTC
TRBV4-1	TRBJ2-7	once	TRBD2	CASSRGTSGNYEQYF	TGCGCCAGCAGCCGCGGGACTAGTGGGAACTACGAGCAGTACTTC
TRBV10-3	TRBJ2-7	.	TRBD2	CAISELAGGGEQYF	TGTGCCATCAGTGAGCTAGCGGGAGGAGGCGAGCAGTACTTC
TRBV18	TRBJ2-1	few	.	CASSPPGGGNEQFF	TGTGCCAGCTCACCGCCCGGTGGCGGAAATGAGCAGTTCTTC
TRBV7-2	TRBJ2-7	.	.	CASIPPSGPYEQYF	TGTGCCAGCATCCCCCCCAGCGGGCCCTACGAGCAGTACTTC
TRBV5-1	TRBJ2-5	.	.	CASSLVPGQETQYF	TGCGCCAGCAGCTTGGTGCCAGGCCAAGAGACCCAGTACTTC
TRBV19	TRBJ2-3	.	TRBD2	CASSPLAGGIADTQYF	TGTGCCAGTAGTCCCCTAGCGGGAGGTATCGCAGATACGCAGTATTTT
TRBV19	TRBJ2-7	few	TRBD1	CASSRQGGVYEQYF	TGTGCCAGTAGTCGACAGGGGGGAGTCTACGAGCAGTACTTC
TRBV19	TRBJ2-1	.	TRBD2	CASTAPGTSDNEQFF	TGTGCCAGTACTGCTCCCGGGACTAGCGACAATGAGCAGTTCTTC
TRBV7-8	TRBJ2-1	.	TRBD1	CASSLGGQGNGEQFF	TGTGCCAGCAGCCTGGGGGGACAGGGGAACGGTGAGCAGTTCTTC
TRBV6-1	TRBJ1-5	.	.	CASSEGRAWGNQPQHF	TGTGCCAGCAGTGAAGGGAGGGCTTGGGGCAATCAGCCCCAGCATTTT
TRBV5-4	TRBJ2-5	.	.	CASSSQGWETQYF	TGTGCCAGCAGCTCTCAGGGTTGGGAGACCCAGTACTTC
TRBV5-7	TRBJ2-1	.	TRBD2	CASSPILGTSGSTDEQFF	TGTGCCAGCAGCCCTATTCTCGGGACTAGCGGGAGTACCGATGAGCAGTTCTTC
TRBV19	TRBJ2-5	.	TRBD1	CATAGTGGAETQYF	TGTGCCACCGCCGGGACAGGGGGCGCGGAGACCCAGTACTTC
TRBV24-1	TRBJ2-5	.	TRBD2	CATSDFIGGSQETQYF	TGTGCCACCAGTGATTTTATCGGGGGGAGCCAAGAGACCCAGTACTTC
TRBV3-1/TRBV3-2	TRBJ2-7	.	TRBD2	CASSPTSGRGEQYF	TGTGCCAGCAGCCCGACTAGCGGGAGGGGTGAGCAGTACTTC
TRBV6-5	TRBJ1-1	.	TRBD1	CATRQGVGNTEAFF	TGTGCCACCAGACAGGGTGTTGGAAACACTGAAGCTTTCTTT
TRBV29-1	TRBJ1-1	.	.	CSVRRDMNTEAFF	TGCAGCGTACGCAGGGATATGAACACTGAAGCTTTCTTT
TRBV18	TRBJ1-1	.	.	CASSQGQRNTEAFF	TGTGCCAGCTCCCAAGGACAGCGGAACACTGAAGCTTTCTTT
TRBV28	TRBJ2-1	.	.	CASGPPDSVTSNEQFF	TGTGCCAGCGGTCCGCCCGACTCGGTGACTAGCAATGAGCAGTTCTTC
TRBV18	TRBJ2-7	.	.	CASSPGQYGYEQYF	TGTGCCAGCTCACCGGGCCAATACGGCTACGAGCAGTACTTC
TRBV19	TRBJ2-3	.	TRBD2	CASSPGLAGGPIADTQYF	TGTGCCAGTAGTCCCGGACTAGCGGGAGGGCCGATCGCAGATACGCAGTATTTT
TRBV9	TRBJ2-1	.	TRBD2	CASSVGGTSVANEQFF	TGTGCCAGCAGCGTAGGTGGGACTAGCGTTGCCAATGAGCAGTTCTTC
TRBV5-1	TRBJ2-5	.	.	CASSFTTSKETQYF	TGCGCCAGCAGCTTTACGACTAGTAAAGAGACCCAGTACTTC
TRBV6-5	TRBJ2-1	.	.	CASSQQGGYNEQFF	TGTGCCAGCAGTCAGCAGGGCGGCTACAATGAGCAGTTCTTC
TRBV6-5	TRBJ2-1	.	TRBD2	CASSYPSGSGTNEQFF	TGTGCCAGCAGTTACCCGAGCGGGAGTGGGACGAATGAGCAGTTCTTC
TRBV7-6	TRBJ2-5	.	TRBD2	CASSAGWTSERETQYF	TGTGCCAGCAGCGCAGGATGGACTAGCGAGCGGGAGACCCAGTACTTC
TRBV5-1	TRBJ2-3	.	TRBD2	CASSLAGTSDGTDTQYF	TGCGCCAGCAGCTTGGCCGGGACTAGCGATGGCACAGATACGCAGTATTTT